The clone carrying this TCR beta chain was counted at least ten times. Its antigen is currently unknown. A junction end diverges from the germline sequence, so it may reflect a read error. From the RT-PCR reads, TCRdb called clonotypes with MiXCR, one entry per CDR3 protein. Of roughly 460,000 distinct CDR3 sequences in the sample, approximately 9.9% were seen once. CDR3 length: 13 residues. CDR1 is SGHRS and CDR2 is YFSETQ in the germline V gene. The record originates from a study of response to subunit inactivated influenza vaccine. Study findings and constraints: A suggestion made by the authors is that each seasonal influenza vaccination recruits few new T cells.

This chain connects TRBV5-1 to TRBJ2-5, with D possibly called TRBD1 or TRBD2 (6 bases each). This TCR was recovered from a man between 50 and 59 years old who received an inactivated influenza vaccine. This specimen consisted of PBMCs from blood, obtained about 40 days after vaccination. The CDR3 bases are TGTGCCAGCAGCTTAGGGGGGCAAGAGACCCAGTACTTC. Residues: CASSLGGQETQYF.